A single sample gave rise to the 9 T cell receptor beta chains below, sequenced in a study of shared clonotypes between healthy human individuals. The naive CD8 fraction comprised CD45RO-negative cells positively selected for CCR7 and excluded terminally differentiated effector memory CD45RA+ cells. The table came from immunoSEQ multiplex PCR; TCRdb's copy has only in-frame clones and leaves some out. The repertoire holds about 1,800,000 clones, with approximately 94% as singletons. The sequenced material came from naive CD8+ T cells sorted from blood. These receptors originate from a man aged 18 to 30 in good health.

This chain uses TRBV9 with TRBJ1-1, with TRBD1 identical over 8 bases. With 0 bases clipped from V and 5 bases from J, the junction kept 6 bases outside the gene matches. The germline gives CDR1 SGDLS, CDR2 YYNGEE. The CDR3 runs 15 residues. The CDR3 DNA is TGTGCCAGCAGCGTAGCGGACAGGGTTGGAACTGAAGCTTTCTTT. Its protein is CASSVADRVGTEAFF.

DNA for the CDR3: TGTGCCAGCAGCAGAGGACTAGCGGGAGGGCAGAACGAGCAGTACTTC. The encoded protein is CASSRGLAGGQNEQYF. The V gene is TRBV13, the J gene TRBJ2-7, with 15 bases aligning to TRBD2. V gave up 5 bases and J gave up 5 bases; unmatched junction bases: 7. This CDR3 spans 16 amino acids. The germline CDR1 and CDR2 sequences are PRHDT and FYEKMQ (reference sequence).

This chain uses TRBV30 with TRBJ2-3; 11 nucleotides agree with TRBD2. V was clipped by 0 bases and J by 4 bases; unmatched bases: 3. The CDR3 runs to 15 residues. CDR1 is GTSNPN and CDR2 is SVGIG in the germline V gene (reference sequence). The CDR3 loop is CAWSVGLAVSDTQYF. The CDR3 region has the DNA TGTGCCTGGAGTGTGGGACTAGCGGTATCAGATACGCAGTATTTT. The complete variable domain, with remaining parts taken from reference TRBV30 and TRBJ2-3, reads SQTIHQWPATLVQPVGSPLSLECTVEGTSNPNLYWYRQAAGRGLQLLFYSVGIGQISSEVPQNLSASRPQDRQFILSSKKLLLSDSGFYLCAWSVGLAVSDTQYFGPGTRLTVL.

This clone has only one observation. In the same sample, other DNA sequences code for this CDR3. This chain links TRBV4-1 with TRBJ1-5, with D possibly matching TRBD1 (6 bases). Looked up from germline, CDR1 is MGHRA and CDR2 is YSYEKL. The germline V and J ends were trimmed by 4 bases and 4 bases, with 14 bases remaining between them. The length of the CDR3 is 15 residues. The CDR3 DNA reads as TGCGCCAGCAGCCCCCGCACAGGGTCAAATCAGCCCCAGCATTTT. Encoded protein: CASSPRTGSNQPQHF.

This clone appeared once. J is TRBJ2-7 and V is TRBV30, with D possibly TRBD2 on 6 matching bases. The CDR3 runs to 14 residues. V shed 0 bases and J shed 5 bases, with 14 bases lying between them. Germline loops: CDR1 GTSNPN, CDR2 SVGIG (reference sequence). The CDR3: CAWSVYGWGDEQYF. The CDR3, as DNA: TGTGCCTGGAGTGTATACGGCTGGGGGGACGAGCAGTACTTC.

The chain carries TRBV14 and TRBJ2-7; D unresolved. This CDR3 spans 16 amino acids. Trimming stripped 0 bases from V and 4 bases from J, with 16 bases between. Germline-derived CDR1 and CDR2 are SGHDN and FVKESK. This CDR3 is CASSQEAVSVLYEQYF. The CDR3 DNA follows: TGTGCCAGCAGCCAAGAGGCGGTCTCCGTTCTTTACGAGCAGTACTTC.

The V gene is TRBV2, the J gene TRBJ2-7; TRBD1 agrees at 10 bases. In germline, CDR1 is SNHLY, CDR2 FYNNEI. The length of the CDR3 is 13 residues. V shed 7 bases, J shed 7 bases, and the junction held 7 bases outside the gene matches. CDR3 coding DNA: TGTGCCAGCAAAGACAGGGGGCCGTGGGAGCAGTACTTC. It yields the protein CASKDRGPWEQYF.

The chain recombines TRBV5-6 with TRBJ2-2; 10 positions match TRBD2. Germline CDR1 SGHDT, CDR2 YYEEEE. This CDR3 contains 16 residues. Trimming removed 0 bases from V and 6 bases from J; junction bases left unmatched: 5. The DNA for the CDR3 is TGTGCCAGCAGCTTGGGGCTAGCGGGAGTGGCCGGGGAGCTGTTTTTT. Protein product: CASSLGLAGVAGELFF.

This clone was detected once. The chain has TRBV19 and TRBJ2-7; the D gene is possibly TRBD1 (6 bases). The CDR3 is 13 amino acids. V was pared by 5 bases and J by 3 bases, with 11 bases between. Germline CDR1 LNHDA, CDR2 SQIVND (reference sequence). CDR3 residues: CASSPEQGYEQYF. Here the CDR3 DNA reads TGTGCCAGTAGTCCCGAACAGGGCTACGAGCAGTACTTC. Based on the CDR3 plus reference TRBV19 and TRBJ2-7, the full variable domain is DGGITQSPKYLFRKEGQNVTLSCEQNLNHDAMYWYRQDPGQGLRLIYYSQIVNDFQKGDIAEGYSVSREKKESFPLTVTSAQKNPTAFYLCASSPEQGYEQYFGPGTRLTVT.